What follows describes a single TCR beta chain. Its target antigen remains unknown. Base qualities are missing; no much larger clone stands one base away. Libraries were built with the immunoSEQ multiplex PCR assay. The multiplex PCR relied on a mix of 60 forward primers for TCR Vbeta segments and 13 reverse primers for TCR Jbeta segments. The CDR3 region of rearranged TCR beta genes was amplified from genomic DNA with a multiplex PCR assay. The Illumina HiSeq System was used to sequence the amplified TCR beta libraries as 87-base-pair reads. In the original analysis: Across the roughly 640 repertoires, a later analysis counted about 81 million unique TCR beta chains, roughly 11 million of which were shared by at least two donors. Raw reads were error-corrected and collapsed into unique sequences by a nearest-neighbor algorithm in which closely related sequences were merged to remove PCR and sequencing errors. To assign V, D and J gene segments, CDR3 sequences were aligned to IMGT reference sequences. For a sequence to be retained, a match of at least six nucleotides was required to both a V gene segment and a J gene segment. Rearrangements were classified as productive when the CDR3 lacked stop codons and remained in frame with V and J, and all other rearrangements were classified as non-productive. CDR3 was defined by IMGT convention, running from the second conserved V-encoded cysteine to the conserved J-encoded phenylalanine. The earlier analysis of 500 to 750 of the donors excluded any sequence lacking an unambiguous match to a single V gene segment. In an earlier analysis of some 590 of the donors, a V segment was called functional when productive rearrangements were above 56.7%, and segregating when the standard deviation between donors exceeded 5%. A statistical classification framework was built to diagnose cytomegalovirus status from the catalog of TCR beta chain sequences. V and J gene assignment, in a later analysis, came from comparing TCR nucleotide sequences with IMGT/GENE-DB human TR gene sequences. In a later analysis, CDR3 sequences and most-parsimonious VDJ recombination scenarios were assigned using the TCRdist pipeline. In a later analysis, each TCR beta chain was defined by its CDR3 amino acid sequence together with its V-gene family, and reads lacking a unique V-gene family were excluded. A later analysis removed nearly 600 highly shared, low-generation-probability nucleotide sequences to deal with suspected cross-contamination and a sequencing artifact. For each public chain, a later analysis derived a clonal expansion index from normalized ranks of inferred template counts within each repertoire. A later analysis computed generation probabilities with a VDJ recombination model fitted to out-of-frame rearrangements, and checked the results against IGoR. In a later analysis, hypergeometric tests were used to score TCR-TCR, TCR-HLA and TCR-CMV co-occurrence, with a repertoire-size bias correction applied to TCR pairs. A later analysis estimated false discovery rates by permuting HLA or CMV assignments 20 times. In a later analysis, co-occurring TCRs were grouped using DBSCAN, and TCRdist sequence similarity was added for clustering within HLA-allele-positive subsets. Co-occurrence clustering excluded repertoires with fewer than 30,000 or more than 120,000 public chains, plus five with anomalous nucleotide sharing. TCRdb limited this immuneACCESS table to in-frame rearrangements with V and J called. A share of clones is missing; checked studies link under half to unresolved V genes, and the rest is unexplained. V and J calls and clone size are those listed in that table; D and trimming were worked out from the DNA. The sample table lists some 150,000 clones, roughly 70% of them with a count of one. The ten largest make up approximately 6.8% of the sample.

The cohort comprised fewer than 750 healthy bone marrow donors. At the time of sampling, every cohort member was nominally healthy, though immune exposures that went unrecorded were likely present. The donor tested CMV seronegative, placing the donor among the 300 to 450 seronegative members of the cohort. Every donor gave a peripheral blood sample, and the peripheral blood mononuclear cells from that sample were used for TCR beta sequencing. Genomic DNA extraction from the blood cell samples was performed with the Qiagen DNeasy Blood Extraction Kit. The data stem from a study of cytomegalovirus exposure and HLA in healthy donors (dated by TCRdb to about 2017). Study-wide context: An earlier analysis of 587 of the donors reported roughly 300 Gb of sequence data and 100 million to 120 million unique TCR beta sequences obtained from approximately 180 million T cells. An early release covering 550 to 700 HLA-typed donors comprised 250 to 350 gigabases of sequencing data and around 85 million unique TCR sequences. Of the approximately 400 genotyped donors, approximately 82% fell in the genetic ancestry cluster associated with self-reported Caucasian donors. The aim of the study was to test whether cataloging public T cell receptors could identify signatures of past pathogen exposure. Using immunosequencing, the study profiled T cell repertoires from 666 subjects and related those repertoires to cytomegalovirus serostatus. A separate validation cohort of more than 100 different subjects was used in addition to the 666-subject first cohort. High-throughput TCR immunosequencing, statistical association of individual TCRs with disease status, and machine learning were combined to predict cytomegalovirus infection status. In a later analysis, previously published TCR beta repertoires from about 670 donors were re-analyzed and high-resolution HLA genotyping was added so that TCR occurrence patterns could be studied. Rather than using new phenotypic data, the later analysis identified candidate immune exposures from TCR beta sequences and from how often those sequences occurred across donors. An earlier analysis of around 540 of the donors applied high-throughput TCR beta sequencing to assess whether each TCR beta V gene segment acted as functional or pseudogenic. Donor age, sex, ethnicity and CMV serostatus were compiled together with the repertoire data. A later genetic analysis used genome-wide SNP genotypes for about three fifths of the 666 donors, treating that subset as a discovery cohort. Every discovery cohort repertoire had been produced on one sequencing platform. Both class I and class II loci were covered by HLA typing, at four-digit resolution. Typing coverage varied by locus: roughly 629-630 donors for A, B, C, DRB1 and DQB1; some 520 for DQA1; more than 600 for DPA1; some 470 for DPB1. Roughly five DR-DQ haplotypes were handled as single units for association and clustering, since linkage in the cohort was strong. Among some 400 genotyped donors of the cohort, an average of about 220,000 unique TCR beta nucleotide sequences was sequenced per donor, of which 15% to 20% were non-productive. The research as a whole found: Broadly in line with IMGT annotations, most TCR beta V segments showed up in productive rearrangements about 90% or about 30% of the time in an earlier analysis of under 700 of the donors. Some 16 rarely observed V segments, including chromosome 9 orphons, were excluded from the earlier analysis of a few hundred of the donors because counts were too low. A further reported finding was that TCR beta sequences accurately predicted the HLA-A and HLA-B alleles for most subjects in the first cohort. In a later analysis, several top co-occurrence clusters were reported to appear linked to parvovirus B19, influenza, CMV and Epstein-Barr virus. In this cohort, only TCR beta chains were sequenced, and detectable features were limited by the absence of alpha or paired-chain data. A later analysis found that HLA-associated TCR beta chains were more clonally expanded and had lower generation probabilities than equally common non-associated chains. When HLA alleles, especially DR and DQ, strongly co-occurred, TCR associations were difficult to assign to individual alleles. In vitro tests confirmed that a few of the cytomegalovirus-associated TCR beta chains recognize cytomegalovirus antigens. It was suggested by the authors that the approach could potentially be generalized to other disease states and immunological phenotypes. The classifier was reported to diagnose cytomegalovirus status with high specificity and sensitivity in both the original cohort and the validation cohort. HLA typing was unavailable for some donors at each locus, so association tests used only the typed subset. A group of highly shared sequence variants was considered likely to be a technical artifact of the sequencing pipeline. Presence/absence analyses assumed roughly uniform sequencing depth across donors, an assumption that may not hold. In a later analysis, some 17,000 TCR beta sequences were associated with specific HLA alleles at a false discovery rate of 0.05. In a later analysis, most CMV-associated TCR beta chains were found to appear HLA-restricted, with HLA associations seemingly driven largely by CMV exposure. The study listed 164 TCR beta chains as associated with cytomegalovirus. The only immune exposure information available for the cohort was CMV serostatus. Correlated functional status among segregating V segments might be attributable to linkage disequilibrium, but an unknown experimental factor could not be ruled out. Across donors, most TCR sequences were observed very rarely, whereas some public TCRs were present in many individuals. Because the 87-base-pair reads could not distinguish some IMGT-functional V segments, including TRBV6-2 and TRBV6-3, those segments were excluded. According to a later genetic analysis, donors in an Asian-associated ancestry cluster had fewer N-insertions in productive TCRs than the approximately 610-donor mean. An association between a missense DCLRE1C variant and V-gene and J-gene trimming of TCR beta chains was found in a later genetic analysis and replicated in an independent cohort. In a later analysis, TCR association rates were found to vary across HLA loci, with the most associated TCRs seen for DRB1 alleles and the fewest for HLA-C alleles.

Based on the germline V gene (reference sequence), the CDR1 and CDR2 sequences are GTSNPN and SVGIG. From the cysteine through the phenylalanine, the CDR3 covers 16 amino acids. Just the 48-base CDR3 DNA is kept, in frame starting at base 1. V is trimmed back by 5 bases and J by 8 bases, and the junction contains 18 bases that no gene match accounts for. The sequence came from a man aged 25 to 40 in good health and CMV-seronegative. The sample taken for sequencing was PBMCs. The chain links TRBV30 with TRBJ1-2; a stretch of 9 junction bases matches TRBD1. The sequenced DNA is TGTGCCTGGTCCGCGATAATCAACCCGGGACAGGGAGGCTACACCTTC. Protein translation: CAWSAIINPGQGGYTF. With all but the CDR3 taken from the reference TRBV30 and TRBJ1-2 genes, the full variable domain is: SQTIHQWPATLVQPVGSPLSLECTVEGTSNPNLYWYRQAAGRGLQLLFYSVGIGQISSEVPQNLSASRPQDRQFILSSKKLLLSDSGFYLCAWSAIINPGQGGYTFGSGTRLTVV.